The clone carrying this TCR beta chain was counted a few times. No antigen is known for it. Study conclusions and caveats: Tumor-infiltrating Treg TCR alpha and beta sequences overlapped most with tumor naive CD4+ T cells, then blood naive.

TCRdb analysed the 5' RACE reads with MiXCR anew, one entry per CDR3 protein. The sample gives over 50,000 distinct CDR3 sequences, 25% to 35% of which show up once; 2.3% is in the top ten. After removal of 5 bases from V and 2 bases from J, the junction contained 4 bases not matched to a gene. The CDR3 loop spans 14 amino acids. The sample was tumor-infiltrating naive CD4+ T cells sorted from the breast tumor. Subset here: naive CD4+ T cells, CD4+CD45RA+CD25-. The TCR was taken from a female donor with breast cancer. The genes are TRBV12-3 or TRBV12-4 and TRBJ1-2; 8 bases match TRBD1. CDR3 loop: CASSGGQANYGYTF. CDR3 bases: TGTGCCAGCAGTGGGGGACAGGCGAACTATGGCTACACCTTC.